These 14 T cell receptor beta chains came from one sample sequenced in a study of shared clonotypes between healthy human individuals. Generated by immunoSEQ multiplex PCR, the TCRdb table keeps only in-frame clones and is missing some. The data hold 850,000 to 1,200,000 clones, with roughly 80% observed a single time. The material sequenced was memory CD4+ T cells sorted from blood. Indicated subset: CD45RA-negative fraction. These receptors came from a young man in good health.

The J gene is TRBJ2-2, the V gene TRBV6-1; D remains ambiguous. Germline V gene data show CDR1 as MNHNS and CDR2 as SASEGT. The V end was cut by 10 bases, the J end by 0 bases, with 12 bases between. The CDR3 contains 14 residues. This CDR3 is CAIWTGPNTGELFF. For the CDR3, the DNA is TGTGCCATATGGACGGGTCCGAACACCGGGGAGCTGTTTTTT.

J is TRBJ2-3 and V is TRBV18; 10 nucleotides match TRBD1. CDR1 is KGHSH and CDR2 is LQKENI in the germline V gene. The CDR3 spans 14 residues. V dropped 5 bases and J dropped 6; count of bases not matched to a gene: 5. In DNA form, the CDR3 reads TGTGCCAGCTCATCGGGACAGGGGATGGATACGCAGTATTTT. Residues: CASSSGQGMDTQYF.

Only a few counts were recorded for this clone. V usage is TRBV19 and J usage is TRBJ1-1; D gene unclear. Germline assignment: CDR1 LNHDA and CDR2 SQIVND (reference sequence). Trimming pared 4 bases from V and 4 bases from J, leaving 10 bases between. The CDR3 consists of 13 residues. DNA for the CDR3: TGTGCCAGTAGTAAAAGGGAGTCCACTGAAGCTTTCTTT. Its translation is CASSKRESTEAFF.

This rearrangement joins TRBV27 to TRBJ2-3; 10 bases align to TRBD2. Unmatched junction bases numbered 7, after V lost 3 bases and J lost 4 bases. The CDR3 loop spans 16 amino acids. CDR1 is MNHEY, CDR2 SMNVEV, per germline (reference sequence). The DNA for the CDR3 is TGTGCCAGCAGTTTTGTGGCTAGCGGGGGCGCAGATACGCAGTATTTT. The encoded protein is CASSFVASGGADTQYF.

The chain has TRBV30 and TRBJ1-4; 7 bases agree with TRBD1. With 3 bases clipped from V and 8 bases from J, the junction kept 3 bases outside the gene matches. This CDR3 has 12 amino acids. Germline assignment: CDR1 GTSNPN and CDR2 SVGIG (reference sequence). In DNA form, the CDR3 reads TGTGCCTGGAGATCACAGGGGGAAAAACTGTTTTTT. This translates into CAWRSQGEKLFF.

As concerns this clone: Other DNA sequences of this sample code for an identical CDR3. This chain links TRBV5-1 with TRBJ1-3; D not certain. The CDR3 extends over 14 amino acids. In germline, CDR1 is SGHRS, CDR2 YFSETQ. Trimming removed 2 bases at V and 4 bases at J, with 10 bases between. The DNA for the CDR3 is TGCGCCAGCAGCTTAGGTGTAGCGGGAAACACCATATATTTT. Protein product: CASSLGVAGNTIYF.

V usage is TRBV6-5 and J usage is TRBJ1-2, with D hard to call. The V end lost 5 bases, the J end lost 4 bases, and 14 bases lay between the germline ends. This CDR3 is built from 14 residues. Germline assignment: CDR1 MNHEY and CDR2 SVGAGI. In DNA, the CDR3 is TGTGCCAGCAGTCCCCCCGGGCGGATCTATGGCTACACCTTC. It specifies CASSPPGRIYGYTF.

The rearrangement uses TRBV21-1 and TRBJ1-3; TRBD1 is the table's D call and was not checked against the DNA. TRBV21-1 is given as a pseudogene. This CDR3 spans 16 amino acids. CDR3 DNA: TGTGCCAGCAGCAAAGCGCTTTCAGGACAGAGGAACACCATATATTTT. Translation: CASSKALSGQRNTIYF.

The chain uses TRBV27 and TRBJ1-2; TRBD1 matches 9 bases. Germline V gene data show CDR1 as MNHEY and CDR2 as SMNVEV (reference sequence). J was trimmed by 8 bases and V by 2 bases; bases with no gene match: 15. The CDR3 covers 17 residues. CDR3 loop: CASSLKGTGYATGGYTF. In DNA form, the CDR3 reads TGTGCCAGCAGTTTAAAAGGGACAGGGTACGCAACTGGGGGCTACACCTTC.

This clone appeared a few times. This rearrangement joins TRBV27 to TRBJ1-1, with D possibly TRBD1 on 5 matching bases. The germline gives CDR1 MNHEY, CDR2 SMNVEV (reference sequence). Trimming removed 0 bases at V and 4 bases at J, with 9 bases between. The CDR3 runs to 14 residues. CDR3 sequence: CASSLSWGGTEAFF. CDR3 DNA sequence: TGTGCCAGCAGTTTATCCTGGGGGGGCACTGAAGCTTTCTTT.

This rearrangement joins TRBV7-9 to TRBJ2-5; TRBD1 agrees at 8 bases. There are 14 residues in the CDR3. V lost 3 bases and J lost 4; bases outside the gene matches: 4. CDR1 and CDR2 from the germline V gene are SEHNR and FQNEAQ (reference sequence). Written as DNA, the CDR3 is TGTGCCAGCAGCTTTTCAGGGGGCGGAGAGACCCAGTACTTC. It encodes CASSFSGGGETQYF. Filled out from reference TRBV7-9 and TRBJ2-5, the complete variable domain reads DTGVSQNPRHKITKRGQNVTFRCDPISEHNRLYWYRQTLGQGPEFLTYFQNEAQLEKSRLLSDRFSAERPKGSFSTLEIQRTEQGDSAMYLCASSFSGGGETQYFGPGTRLLVL.

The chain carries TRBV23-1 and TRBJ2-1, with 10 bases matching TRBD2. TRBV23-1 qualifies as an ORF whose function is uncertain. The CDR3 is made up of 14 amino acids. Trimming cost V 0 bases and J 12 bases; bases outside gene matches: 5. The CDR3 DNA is TGCGCCAGCAGTCAATCCCCGAGCGGGAGGGGGCAGTTCTTC. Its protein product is CASSQSPSGRGQFF.

The CDR3 is CASSLDNRATGANVLTF. As DNA, the CDR3 is TGCGCCAGCAGCTTGGACAACAGGGCCACCGGGGCCAACGTCCTGACTTTC. The J gene is TRBJ2-6, the V gene TRBV5-1, with a tentative D call TRBD1 (6 bases). The CDR3 is 17 residues long. The germline CDR1 and CDR2 sequences are SGHRS and YFSETQ. V gave up 0 bases and J gave up 4 bases, with 14 bases separating them.

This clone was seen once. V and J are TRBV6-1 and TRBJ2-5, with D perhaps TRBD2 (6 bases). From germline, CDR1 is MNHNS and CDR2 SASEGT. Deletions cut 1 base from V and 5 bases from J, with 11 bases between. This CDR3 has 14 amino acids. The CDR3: CASSEGIGGETQYF. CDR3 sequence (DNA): TGTGCCAGCAGTGAAGGTATCGGAGGGGAGACCCAGTACTTC.